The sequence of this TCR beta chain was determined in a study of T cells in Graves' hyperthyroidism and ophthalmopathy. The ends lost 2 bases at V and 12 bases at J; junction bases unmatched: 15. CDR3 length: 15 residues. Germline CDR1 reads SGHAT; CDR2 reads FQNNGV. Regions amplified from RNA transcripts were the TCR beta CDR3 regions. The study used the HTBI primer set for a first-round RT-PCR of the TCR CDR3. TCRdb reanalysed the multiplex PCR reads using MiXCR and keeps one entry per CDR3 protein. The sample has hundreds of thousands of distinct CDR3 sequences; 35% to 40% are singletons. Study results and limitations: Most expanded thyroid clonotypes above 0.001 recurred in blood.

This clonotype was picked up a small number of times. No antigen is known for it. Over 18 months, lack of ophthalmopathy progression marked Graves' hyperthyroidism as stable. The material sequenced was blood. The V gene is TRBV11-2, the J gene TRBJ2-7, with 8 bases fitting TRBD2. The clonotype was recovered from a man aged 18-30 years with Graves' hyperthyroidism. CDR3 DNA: TGTGCCAGCAGCTTAAGTTCTGCGGGAGGTCTAGGAAGGTACTTC. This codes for CASSLSSAGGLGRYF.